This T cell receptor (beta chain) was sequenced in a study of vaccination and CD4 T cells after COVID-19. As for the study in general: Convalescents were six males and four females, two of them Hispanic. The interval from dose two to post-vaccine sampling had a median of roughly 72 days, and it ranged from 14 to 241.

As to treatment: roughly nine-day PBMC culture with coronavirus spike peptide pools or control peptides (ViraFEST assay). Positive PCR dates ranged from March to December 2020; these dates predated US Alpha, Beta and Delta variants. Sequencing of cultured CD4+ T cell DNA used the Oncomine TCR Beta short-read assay. TCRdb fed the PCR reads into MiXCR, producing one record per CDR3 protein. The sample contains some 13,000 distinct CDR3 sequences, around 45% of which appear only once. Points on this clonotype: Its antigen remains unknown.

General study results and limits: The analysis of convalescent patients involved relatively few individuals and lacked early post-infection timepoints.

V was pared by 3 bases and J by 7 bases, with 18 bases of the junction left unmatched. The CDR3 length is 18 residues. Germline CDR1 LNHNV, CDR2 YYDKDF (reference sequence). V gene TRBV15 combines with J gene TRBJ2-5, with 9 nucleotides matching TRBD1. The material sequenced was CD4+ T cells from blood, cultured in vitro. This clonotype was obtained from a human donor who had recovered from COVID-19. In DNA form, the CDR3 reads TGTGCCACCAGCAGCCGGAACCCCTTTGGGACAGGGTATGGGACCCAGTACTTC. Amino acids: CATSSRNPFGTGYGTQYF.